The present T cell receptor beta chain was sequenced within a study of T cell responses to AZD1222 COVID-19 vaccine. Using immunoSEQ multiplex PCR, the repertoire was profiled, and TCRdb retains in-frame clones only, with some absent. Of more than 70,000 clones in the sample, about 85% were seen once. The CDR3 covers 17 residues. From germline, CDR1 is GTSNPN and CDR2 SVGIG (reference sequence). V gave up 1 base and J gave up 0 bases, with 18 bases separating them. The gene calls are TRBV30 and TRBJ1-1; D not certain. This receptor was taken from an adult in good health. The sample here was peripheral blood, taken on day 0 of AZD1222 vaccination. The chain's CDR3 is CAWSGMVVSGMNTEAFF. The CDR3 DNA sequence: TGTGCCTGGAGTGGAATGGTAGTTTCGGGAATGAACACTGAAGCTTTCTTT.